Presented here are 24 T cell receptor beta chains from one specimen sequenced in a study of shared clonotypes between healthy human individuals. Data came from immunoSEQ multiplex PCR; TCRdb stores just in-frame clones and leaves some out. The sample lists hundreds of thousands of clones, roughly three quarters occurring once. What was sequenced was PBMCs. All receptors come from a woman between 35 and 50 years old in good health. Some clones in this sample may be carry-over from other donors' samples.

With regard to this clone: This probably arose from a read error, given a far larger clone one base away. The chain employs TRBV7-9 and TRBJ2-7; D unclear. Germline CDR1 and CDR2: SEHNR and FQNEAQ (reference sequence). The CDR3 is 11 amino acids. In nucleotides, the CDR3 is TGTGCCAGCAGCCGAAACTACAAGCAGTACTTC. Amino acid sequence: CASSRNYKQYF.

The V gene is TRBV15, the J gene TRBJ1-2; maybe TRBD1 (6 bases). There are 16 residues in the CDR3. Germline lookup yields CDR1 LNHNV and CDR2 YYDKDF (reference sequence). The V end was cut by 1 base, the J end by 4 bases, with 16 bases between. Here the CDR3 reads CATSRGGGGLGYGYTF. The CDR3 bases are TGTGCCACCAGCAGAGGGGGAGGGGGGCTCGGCTATGGCTACACCTTC.

V usage is TRBV27 and J usage is TRBJ1-5, with TRBD1 matching 7 bases. The J segment lost 0 bases and the V segment lost 1 base, leaving 3 bases of the junction unmatched. Germline V CDR1 and CDR2: MNHEY, SMNVEV (reference sequence). The CDR3 covers 16 residues. The CDR3 loop is CASSLFGTASNQPQHF. The CDR3 DNA reads as TGTGCCAGCAGTTTATTCGGGACAGCTAGCAATCAGCCCCAGCATTTT.

V is TRBV15 and J is TRBJ2-5; D call uncertain. Germline assignment: CDR1 LNHNV and CDR2 YYDKDF (reference sequence). Trimming left V 0 bases short and J 7 bases short, with 18 bases between. This CDR3 has 16 amino acids. CDR3: CATSRDVTTPSGTQYF. CDR3 bases: TGTGCCACCAGCAGAGATGTCACTACACCCTCTGGGACCCAGTACTTC.

This clone occurred once. At one end, the junction sequence differs from germline, possibly due to a read error. The gene calls are TRBV28 and TRBJ2-5; TRBD1 might be the D (5 bases). CDR3 size: 14 residues. Germline V lookup: CDR1 MDHEN, CDR2 SYDVKM. This chain's CDR3 is CASSGLFTKEAQYF. DNA for the CDR3: TGTGCCAGTTCAGGGTTATTTACGAAAGAGGCCCAGTACTTC.

This rearrangement joins TRBV5-1 to TRBJ2-1, with 11 nucleotides matching TRBD2. The junction had 6 bases not matched to a gene; V was cut back by 0 bases and J by 4 bases. The germline V gene encodes CDR1 SGHRS and CDR2 YFSETQ. The CDR3 totals 17 residues. The CDR3 loop is CASSLGLAGYRYNEQFF. In DNA, the CDR3 is TGCGCCAGCAGCTTGGGACTAGCGGGATATCGTTACAATGAGCAGTTCTTC.

This clone appeared a single time. The rearrangement links TRBV28 to TRBJ2-1, with 12 bases fitting TRBD1. Germline V gene sequence: CDR1 MDHEN, CDR2 SYDVKM. Trimming removed 6 bases from V and 6 bases from J; junction bases left unmatched: 9. This CDR3 contains 16 residues. CDR3 loop: CASSLPGTGGLNEQFF. As DNA, the CDR3 is TGTGCCAGCAGCCTCCCCGGGACAGGGGGCCTCAATGAGCAGTTCTTC.

This sequence joins TRBV19 and TRBJ2-1; D possibly matches TRBD1 or TRBD2 (5 bases each). From germline, CDR1 is LNHDA and CDR2 SQIVND (reference sequence). Trimming took off 5 bases at V and 3 bases at J, with 14 bases between the two ends. This CDR3 contains 15 residues. CDR3 DNA: TGTGCCAGTAGTCGGGACCTCAACCGCTACAATGAGCAGTTCTTC. Residues: CASSRDLNRYNEQFF.

This sequence joins TRBV2 and TRBJ1-2, with a weak D call TRBD1 (5 bases). V was shortened by 8 bases and J by 3 bases, with 7 bases between the two germline ends. The CDR3 is 11 amino acids. Per the germline V gene, CDR1 is SNHLY and CDR2 is FYNNEI. Here the CDR3 DNA reads TGTGCCAGCTGCAGGGACTATGGCTACACCTTC. Translating it yields CASCRDYGYTF.

This chain joins TRBV5-1 and TRBJ1-1; D remains unclear. V dropped 4 bases and J dropped 5 bases, with 15 bases sitting between them. The CDR3 is 14 amino acids. Germline V CDR1 and CDR2: SGHRS, YFSETQ. The CDR3 spells CASSRGGAKTEAFF. The CDR3 nucleotides are TGCGCCAGCAGCCGGGGAGGAGCCAAAACTGAAGCTTTCTTT. Using reference TRBV5-1 and TRBJ1-1 for the parts outside the CDR3, the full variable domain is KAGVTQTPRYLIKTRGQQVTLSCSPISGHRSVSWYQQTPGQGLQFLFEYFSETQRNKGNFPGRFSGRQFSNSRSEMNVSTLELGDSALYLCASSRGGAKTEAFFGQGTRLTVV.

As regards this clone: A read error likely explains this, since a far larger clone differs by one base. The rearrangement uses TRBV15 and TRBJ2-7; the match to TRBD2 covers 7 bases. Germline lookup yields CDR1 LNHNV and CDR2 YYDKDF (reference sequence). This CDR3 contains 16 residues. Unmatched junction bases numbered 11, after V lost 0 bases and J lost 6 bases. CDR3: CATSRDMAIWGGEQYF. The CDR3 bases are TGTGCCACCAGCAGAGATATGGCGATCTGGGGGGGCGAGCAGTACTTC. Variable domain in full (rest from reference TRBV15 and TRBJ2-7): DAMVIQNPRYQVTQFGKPVTLSCSQTLNHNVMYWYQQKSSQAPKLLFHYYDKDFNNEADTPDNFQSRRPNTSFCFLDIRSPGLGDTAMYLCATSRDMAIWGGEQYFGPGTRLTVT.

To note about this clone: It differs at one base from a far larger clone, so likely a read error. The chain joins TRBV2 to TRBJ1-5, with D unresolved. CDR1 and CDR2 from the germline V gene are SNHLY and FYNNEI. The CDR3 is 12 amino acids. Trimming pared 6 bases from V and 5 bases from J, leaving 8 bases between. CDR3 in DNA: TGTGCCAGCAGCGACTTCTATCAGCCCCAGCATTTT. It is translated as CASSDFYQPQHF.

About this clone itself: A far bigger clonotype differs at one base, so this is likely a read error. Other DNA sequences in the same sample also yield this CDR3. The chain uses TRBV29-1 and TRBJ1-1, with D maybe TRBD1 (5 bases). There are 13 residues in the CDR3. Germline loops: CDR1 SQVTM, CDR2 ANQGSEA. The V end was cut by 5 bases, the J end by 0 bases, with 10 bases between. CDR3 nucleotides: TGCAGCGTTAGCAGGGACCTGAACACTGAAGCTTTCTTT. It specifies CSVSRDLNTEAFF.

The V call is TRBV7-9, the J call TRBJ1-1; no clear D gene. The length of the CDR3 is 14 residues. V was cut by 4 bases and J by 0 bases, with 9 bases left in between. Germline loops: CDR1 SEHNR, CDR2 FQNEAQ (reference sequence). The CDR3 loop reads CASSSRQLNTEAFF. CDR3 nucleotides: TGTGCCAGCAGCTCGCGGCAGTTGAACACTGAAGCTTTCTTT.

This clone has a handful of counts. V gene TRBV5-4 combines with J gene TRBJ1-5; no clear D gene. V was cut by 2 bases and J by 7 bases, with 7 bases left in between. The germline V gene has CDR1 SGHNT and CDR2 YYREEE (reference sequence). CDR3 length: 12 amino acids. Here the CDR3 reads CASSFGDQPQHF. The CDR3 coding sequence is TGTGCCAGCAGCTTTGGCGACCAGCCCCAGCATTTT.

V gene TRBV30 combines with J gene TRBJ2-7; D unclear. Trimming shortened V by 3 bases and J by 6 bases, and 18 bases separated the two germline ends. Germline V gives CDR1 GTSNPN, CDR2 SVGIG (reference sequence). The CDR3 spans 14 residues. CDR3 nucleotides: TGTGCCTGGAGGGAGCTAGGCTCCTTGTCCGAGCAGTACTTC. Translation: CAWRELGSLSEQYF.

The chain couples TRBV9 to TRBJ2-5; TRBD1 matches at 9 bases. This CDR3 is 15 amino acids long. The V gene's germline CDR1 is SGDLS and CDR2 YYNGEE. The trim removed 4 bases at V and 4 bases at J, leaving 8 bases unmatched. CDR3 bases: TGTGCCAGCAGCCCGGGACAGGGAGGGCCAGAGACCCAGTACTTC. It encodes CASSPGQGGPETQYF.

The chain employs TRBV7-2 and TRBJ2-2; TRBD1 aligns across 7 bases. J lost 4 bases, V lost 0 bases, and 2 bases had no gene match. CDR3 length: 15 residues. CDR1 SGHTA and CDR2 FQGNSA come from the germline V gene. As DNA, the CDR3 is TGTGCCAGCAGCTTAGCGGCAGGGGGCACCGGGGAGCTGTTTTTT. Its translation is CASSLAAGGTGELFF.

The table lists this clone with many counts. This chain uses TRBV6-1 with TRBJ2-6; perhaps TRBD1 as D (6 bases). Trimming removed 5 bases at V and 2 bases at J, with 10 bases between. CDR1 and CDR2 (germline): MNHNS, SASEGT. CDR3 length equals 15 residues. The CDR3 DNA reads as TGTGCCAGCAGTCCAGGGGTAACTGGGGCCAACGTCCTGACTTTC. Translation: CASSPGVTGANVLTF.

V and J are TRBV19 and TRBJ1-5; D remains unclear. Deletions cut 3 bases from V and 0 bases from J, with 12 bases between. The V gene's germline CDR1 is LNHDA and CDR2 SQIVND (reference sequence). The CDR3 is made up of 16 amino acids. In DNA, the CDR3 is TGTGCCAGTAGTATGCGGGATTTCTATAGCAATCAGCCCCAGCATTTT. Translation gives CASSMRDFYSNQPQHF.

The CDR3, as DNA: TGTGCCAGCAGCACACGGACGGGAAAAAAAAATGAAAAACTGTTTTTT. Translating gives CASSTRTGKKNEKLFF. V gene TRBV9 combines with J gene TRBJ1-4, with unresolved D. V lost 4 bases and J lost 5, with 18 bases in between. The germline V gene encodes CDR1 SGDLS and CDR2 YYNGEE. CDR3 size: 16 residues. Variable domain in full (rest from reference TRBV9 and TRBJ1-4): DSGVTQTPKHLITATGQRVTLRCSPRSGDLSVYWYQQSLDQGLQFLIQYYNGEERAKGNILERFSAQQFPDLHSELNLSSLELGDSALYFCASSTRTGKKNEKLFFGSGTQLSVL.

CDR3 amino acids: CASRHRVGEQYF. The CDR3 coding sequence is TGTGCCAGCAGACACAGGGTGGGCGAGCAGTACTTC. V gene TRBV7-2 combines with J gene TRBJ2-7, with a possible D match to TRBD1 (6 bases). Trimming shortened V by 6 bases and J by 6 bases, and 12 bases separated the two germline ends. Germline CDR1 is SGHTA and CDR2 is FQGNSA. This CDR3 has 12 residues.

There are many counts of this clone. The same CDR3 can be traced to other DNA sequences in this sample. This chain joins TRBV4-2 and TRBJ2-2; maybe TRBD1 (5 bases). V was cut by 6 bases and J by 0 bases, with 20 bases left in between. CDR1 is LGHNA, CDR2 YNFKEQ, per germline. The CDR3 runs to 18 residues. CDR3 nucleotide sequence: TGTGCCAGCAGGCCCGTCCTTGGGGCTAAAGCGAACACCGGGGAGCTGTTTTTT. Translated: CASRPVLGAKANTGELFF.

This clone was seen a handful of times. Other DNA sequences within the sample encode an identical CDR3. The gene calls are TRBV15 and TRBJ2-5; D is undetermined. Trimming shortened V by 0 bases and J by 1 base, and 12 bases separated the two germline ends. The CDR3 runs 16 residues. In germline, CDR1 is LNHNV, CDR2 YYDKDF (reference sequence). The CDR3, as DNA: TGTGCCACCAGCAGAGATCAAGCTGGGATCCAAGAGACCCAGTACTTC. Its protein is CATSRDQAGIQETQYF. Looking up the rest from reference TRBV15 and TRBJ2-5 gives the full variable domain: DAMVIQNPRYQVTQFGKPVTLSCSQTLNHNVMYWYQQKSSQAPKLLFHYYDKDFNNEADTPDNFQSRRPNTSFCFLDIRSPGLGDTAMYLCATSRDQAGIQETQYFGPGTRLLVL.